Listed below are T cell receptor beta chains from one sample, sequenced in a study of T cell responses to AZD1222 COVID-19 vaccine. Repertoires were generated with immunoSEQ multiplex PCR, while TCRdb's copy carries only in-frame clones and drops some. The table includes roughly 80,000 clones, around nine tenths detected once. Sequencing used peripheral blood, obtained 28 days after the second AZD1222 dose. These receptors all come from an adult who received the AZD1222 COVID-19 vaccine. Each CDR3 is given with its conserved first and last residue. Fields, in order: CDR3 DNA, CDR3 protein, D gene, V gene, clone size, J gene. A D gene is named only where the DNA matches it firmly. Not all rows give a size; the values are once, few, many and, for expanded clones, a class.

DNA: TGTGCCAGCAGTGAATTAGGGGGGGACTACGAGCAGTACTTC
CDR3: CASSELGGDYEQYF
D: -
V: TRBV25-1
size: -
J: TRBJ2-7

DNA: TGTGCCAGCAGCTCCCAACCGAACACTGAAGCTTTCTTT
CDR3: CASSSQPNTEAFF
D: -
V: TRBV7-3
size: -
J: TRBJ1-1

DNA: TGTGCCAGCAGGAAAGGGCGGGAGCCCGATGAGCAGTTCTTC
CDR3: CASRKGREPDEQFF
D: TRBD2
V: TRBV11-1
size: -
J: TRBJ2-1

DNA: TGTGCCAGCAGCCCGAACCGTGCCAATCAGCCCCAGCATTTT
CDR3: CASSPNRANQPQHF
D: -
V: TRBV4-2
size: once
J: TRBJ1-5

DNA: TGTGCCAGCAGTTCCGGGACAGTCTACGAGCAGTACTTC
CDR3: CASSSGTVYEQYF
D: TRBD1
V: TRBV12-3/TRBV12-4
size: -
J: TRBJ2-7

DNA: TGTGCCAGCAGAGCACAGGCCCTGAACACTGAAGCTTTCTTT
CDR3: CASRAQALNTEAFF
D: -
V: TRBV6-5
size: -
J: TRBJ1-1

DNA: TGTGCCAGCAGCCCCCCCTTCCGGGCACAGACCCAGTACTTC
CDR3: CASSPPFRAQTQYF
D: -
V: TRBV5-5
size: few
J: TRBJ2-5

DNA: TGTGCCAGCAGCCCCTTACTCGGCAGGGTGGGAACCGGGGAGCTGTTTTTT
CDR3: CASSPLLGRVGTGELFF
D: -
V: TRBV14
size: -
J: TRBJ2-2

DNA: TGTGCCAGCAGCCAACCGGAACGCTCTGGAAACACCATATATTTT
CDR3: CASSQPERSGNTIYF
D: -
V: TRBV4-2
size: once
J: TRBJ1-3

DNA: TGTGCCAGCAGCCCCGCTCCCGCCTTTGCGGGGGGAAAAACAGATACGCAGTATTTT
CDR3: CASSPAPAFAGGKTDTQYF
D: TRBD2
V: TRBV7-3
size: once
J: TRBJ2-3

DNA: TGTGCCAGCAGTTATGGTGGGGCCCCTTACAATGAGCAGTTCTTC
CDR3: CASSYGGAPYNEQFF
D: -
V: TRBV6-9
size: -
J: TRBJ2-1

DNA: TGTGCCAGCGGTCGAGGACTAGCGGCGAACACCGGGGAGCTGTTTTTT
CDR3: CASGRGLAANTGELFF
D: TRBD2
V: TRBV7-8
size: few
J: TRBJ2-2

DNA: TGTGCCAGTAGTATGGCTAGCGGGACCTACACCGGGGAGCTGTTTTTT
CDR3: CASSMASGTYTGELFF
D: TRBD2
V: TRBV19
size: -
J: TRBJ2-2

DNA: TGTGCCAGCAGCTTAGGCGGGAGATCCTACAATGAGCAGTTCTTC
CDR3: CASSLGGRSYNEQFF
D: TRBD2
V: TRBV5-8
size: -
J: TRBJ2-1

DNA: TGTGCCAGCCGGGGACAGGGAGTCACTGAAGCTTTCTTT
CDR3: CASRGQGVTEAFF
D: TRBD1
V: TRBV18
size: once
J: TRBJ1-1

DNA: TGTGCCAGTAGTATCAGGGCGGGGTCCACAGATACGCAGTATTTT
CDR3: CASSIRAGSTDTQYF
D: -
V: TRBV19
size: -
J: TRBJ2-3

DNA: TGTGCCACCAGTGATCCAACAGGGAACTATGGCTACACCTTC
CDR3: CATSDPTGNYGYTF
D: -
V: TRBV24-1
size: -
J: TRBJ1-2

DNA: TGTGCCTGGAGTCAAGACGGGGCGCAGGGCTACACCTTC
CDR3: CAWSQDGAQGYTF
D: -
V: TRBV30
size: once
J: TRBJ1-2

DNA: TGTGCCAGCAGTTTATTAGCGGGAGAATCTAATGAGCAGTTCTTC
CDR3: CASSLLAGESNEQFF
D: TRBD2
V: TRBV6-2/TRBV6-3
size: once
J: TRBJ2-1

DNA: TGTGCCAGCAGTAAAATAGCGGGAGGGCCGAGCAATGAGCAGTTCTTC
CDR3: CASSKIAGGPSNEQFF
D: TRBD2
V: TRBV25-1
size: -
J: TRBJ2-1

DNA: TGTGCCAGCAGTGAATTGGGCGGGGGACAGAGATATGGCTACACCTTC
CDR3: CASSELGGGQRYGYTF
D: TRBD1
V: TRBV6-1
size: -
J: TRBJ1-2

DNA: TGTGCCAGCAGCTCCTATTCGGGACAGGGAGAGCAGTTCTTC
CDR3: CASSSYSGQGEQFF
D: TRBD1
V: TRBV7-3
size: -
J: TRBJ2-1

DNA: TGTGCCAGCAGCTCCTATAGCTACAACACTGAAGCTTTCTTT
CDR3: CASSSYSYNTEAFF
D: -
V: TRBV5-4
size: -
J: TRBJ1-1

DNA: TGTGCCAGCAGTTACTCGATTTGGGGGCAGGGCTACACCTTC
CDR3: CASSYSIWGQGYTF
D: -
V: TRBV6-5
size: -
J: TRBJ1-2

DNA: TGTGCCAGCACCCTAGTAAGGGAGCTAGCCTCGCCCTACGAGCAGTACTTC
CDR3: CASTLVRELASPYEQYF
D: -
V: TRBV28
size: -
J: TRBJ2-7

DNA: TGTGCCAGCAGCACCGTCGACAGGGAAAGCAATCAGCCCCAGCATTTT
CDR3: CASSTVDRESNQPQHF
D: TRBD1
V: TRBV5-5
size: -
J: TRBJ1-5

DNA: TGTGCCAGCAGTTTCTATCGGGGGCGTGGCTACACCTTC
CDR3: CASSFYRGRGYTF
D: -
V: TRBV12-3/TRBV12-4
size: -
J: TRBJ1-2

DNA: TGTGCCACCAGTGATCCAGGGGGCACAGATACGCAGTATTTT
CDR3: CATSDPGGTDTQYF
D: -
V: TRBV24-1
size: -
J: TRBJ2-3

DNA: TGTGCCAGCAGCCAAGATCAAGGACGCGGCGATGAGCAGTTCTTC
CDR3: CASSQDQGRGDEQFF
D: -
V: TRBV3-1/TRBV3-2
size: -
J: TRBJ2-1

DNA: TGTGCCAGCAGCCAAAGCGGGAGGGCCGGGAATGAGCAGTTCTTC
CDR3: CASSQSGRAGNEQFF
D: TRBD2
V: TRBV9
size: once
J: TRBJ2-1

DNA: TGTGCCTGGACCAACACCCTGACCGAGACCCAGCATTTT
CDR3: CAWTNTLTETQHF
D: -
V: TRBV30
size: -
J: TRBJ1-5

DNA: TGTGCCAGCAGTCCAGGGGGCCGTCGTGGCTACACCTTC
CDR3: CASSPGGRRGYTF
D: TRBD1
V: TRBV3-1/TRBV3-2
size: once
J: TRBJ1-2

DNA: TGTGCCTGGCGGAGTTCTCGTCCGTTCTACGAGCAGTACTTC
CDR3: CAWRSSRPFYEQYF
D: -
V: TRBV30
size: -
J: TRBJ2-7

DNA: TGTGCCAGCAGCTCGCAGAGCTCCTACGAGCAGTACTTC
CDR3: CASSSQSSYEQYF
D: -
V: TRBV7-2
size: once
J: TRBJ2-7

DNA: TGCAGTGCTGAGAACGCAGATACGCAGTATTTT
CDR3: CSAENADTQYF
D: -
V: TRBV20-1
size: -
J: TRBJ2-3

DNA: TGCGCCAGCAGCCAACCCGGGACAGCAAACACTGAAGCTTTCTTT
CDR3: CASSQPGTANTEAFF
D: TRBD1
V: TRBV4-1
size: -
J: TRBJ1-1

DNA: TGTGCCAGCAGTGCCGAGACCGGTTCACCCCTCCACTTT
CDR3: CASSAETGSPLHF
D: -
V: TRBV2
size: -
J: TRBJ1-6

DNA: TGTGCCAGCCCTGGTACGGGACGGGGGAACTACAATGAGCAGTTCTTC
CDR3: CASPGTGRGNYNEQFF
D: -
V: TRBV18
size: once
J: TRBJ2-1

DNA: TGTGCCAGCAGCTACAGCAGGGCAGGTAGAGAAAAACTGTTTTTT
CDR3: CASSYSRAGREKLFF
D: -
V: TRBV28
size: -
J: TRBJ1-4

DNA: TGTGCCAGCAGCGTAGACTCAAGGGCGGAAACACCCCTCCACTTT
CDR3: CASSVDSRAETPLHF
D: -
V: TRBV9
size: -
J: TRBJ1-6

DNA: TGCGCCAGCAGCTTGGCCCCAGGGGACACTGAAGCTTTCTTT
CDR3: CASSLAPGDTEAFF
D: -
V: TRBV5-1
size: once
J: TRBJ1-1